Below, 14 T cell receptor beta chains from the same sample are listed, as sequenced in a study of shared clonotypes between healthy human individuals. Positive CCR7 selection of CD45RO-negative cells yielded the naive CD8 cells, and terminally differentiated effector memory CD45RA+ cells were excluded. Clones were sequenced by immunoSEQ multiplex PCR, and TCRdb holds only the in-frame ones, with some missing. The repertoire holds around 2.1 million clones, with roughly 91% as singletons. Sample: naive CD8+ T cells from PBMCs. The source is a man aged 18-30 years in good health. Some clones in this sample may be carry-over from other donors' samples.

The chain is built from TRBV27 and TRBJ2-7, with 7 bases that match TRBD1. The CDR3 length is 12 residues. Losses at the gene ends were 10 bases for V and 2 bases for J; bases not matched to a gene: 5. CDR1 is MNHEY, CDR2 SMNVEV, per germline (reference sequence). CDR3 bases: TGTGCCACCGGGACAGCCGCCTACGAGCAGTACTTC. Its protein is CATGTAAYEQYF.

This clone was seen only once. Within the sample, other DNA sequences also encode this same CDR3. The V call is TRBV11-2, the J call TRBJ2-1, with D hard to call. The CDR3 runs 16 residues. The germline V gene encodes CDR1 SGHAT and CDR2 FQNNGV. V lost 0 bases, J lost 3 bases, and 12 bases lay in between. CDR3 DNA sequence: TGTGCCAGCAGCTTAGATCCAGCAGGCGTCTACAATGAGCAGTTCTTC. Protein product: CASSLDPAGVYNEQFF.

This clone was observed once. The V and J genes are TRBV6-1 and TRBJ2-2; a weak D match, TRBD2 (5 bases). The V gene's germline CDR1 is MNHNS and CDR2 SASEGT. Trimming cost V 4 bases and J 5 bases, with 17 bases left between them. The length of the CDR3 is 16 residues. CDR3 loop: CASSAQYGLATGELFF. CDR3 DNA sequence: TGTGCCAGCAGTGCGCAATATGGACTCGCTACCGGGGAGCTGTTTTTT.

V and J are TRBV15 and TRBJ1-2; 11 bases fit TRBD1. The CDR3 is 14 amino acids. V lost 4 bases, J lost 8 bases, and 6 bases stayed unmatched. Germline CDR1 is LNHNV and CDR2 is YYDKDF (reference sequence). This CDR3 reads CATSTTWTGGGYTF. In DNA form, the CDR3 reads TGTGCCACCAGCACAACCTGGACAGGGGGCGGCTACACCTTC. The full variable domain, with the rest looked up from reference TRBV15 and TRBJ1-2, is DAMVIQNPRYQVTQFGKPVTLSCSQTLNHNVMYWYQQKSSQAPKLLFHYYDKDFNNEADTPDNFQSRRPNTSFCFLDIRSPGLGDTAMYLCATSTTWTGGGYTFGSGTRLTVV.

The chain recombines TRBV5-8 with TRBJ1-2, with a tentative D call TRBD1 (5 bases). V was cut by 5 bases and J by 5 bases, with 16 bases left in between. The CDR3 sequence is 14 residues long. The germline V gene has CDR1 SGHTS and CDR2 YDEGEE. CDR3 sequence reads: CASSGPWDGYGYTF. CDR3 nucleotide sequence: TGTGCCAGCAGTGGGCCCTGGGACGGGTATGGCTACACCTTC.

The chain combines TRBV2 with TRBJ1-3, with D maybe TRBD1 (5 bases). Trimming pared 3 bases from V and 2 bases from J, leaving 11 bases between. Germline values: CDR1 SNHLY, CDR2 FYNNEI. This CDR3 has 15 residues. CDR3 loop: CASSDRGDPGNTIYF. The CDR3 bases are TGTGCCAGCAGTGATAGGGGTGACCCTGGAAACACCATATATTTT.

On this clone: Within the sample, other DNA sequences also encode this same CDR3. The gene calls are TRBV28 and TRBJ2-7; a possible D gene is TRBD1 (6 bases). CDR3 length equals 13 residues. Trimming took off 4 bases at V and 1 base at J, with 8 bases between the two ends. Germline values: CDR1 MDHEN, CDR2 SYDVKM. DNA of the CDR3: TGTGCCAGCAGTTCAAGGGGGTCCTACGAGCAGTACTTC. Protein: CASSSRGSYEQYF. Filled out from reference TRBV28 and TRBJ2-7, the complete variable domain reads DVKVTQSSRYLVKRTGEKVFLECVQDMDHENMFWYRQDPGLGLRLIYFSYDVKMKEKGDIPEGYSVSREKKERFSLILESASTNQTSMYLCASSSRGSYEQYFGPGTRLTVT.

CDR3 region: CASSEARRTLEQYF. Written as DNA, the CDR3 is TGTGCCAGCAGTGAAGCCAGGCGAACTCTCGAGCAGTACTTC. The chain employs TRBV2 and TRBJ2-7; no clear D gene. Trimming took off 0 bases at V and 6 bases at J, with 12 bases between the two ends. The germline V gene has CDR1 SNHLY and CDR2 FYNNEI. CDR3 length: 14 residues.

This chain's CDR3 is CASSVGFTGIYEQYF. The CDR3 nucleotides are TGTGCCAGCAGCGTAGGGTTCACGGGGATCTACGAGCAGTACTTC. The chain is built from TRBV9 and TRBJ2-7, with D maybe TRBD2 (5 bases). Germline V CDR1 and CDR2: SGDLS, YYNGEE. The V and J ends lost 0 bases and 3 bases respectively, with 13 bases between them. The CDR3 runs 15 residues.

In nucleotides, the CDR3 is TGTGCCAGCAGCTGGACCGGGCCACTGGAGCAGTACTTC. Protein product: CASSWTGPLEQYF. The chain uses TRBV7-9 and TRBJ2-7; D is unresolved. The CDR3 is made up of 13 amino acids. V lost 4 bases to trimming and J lost 7 bases, with 14 bases between them. Looked up from germline, CDR1 is SEHNR and CDR2 is FQNEAQ (reference sequence).

The rearrangement links TRBV2 to TRBJ1-2; no definite D call. CDR1 is SNHLY, CDR2 FYNNEI, per germline. The CDR3 totals 15 residues. Trimming pared 4 bases from V and 4 bases from J, leaving 16 bases between. The CDR3 is CASSAEGLVSYGYTF. CDR3 sequence (DNA): TGTGCCAGCAGTGCCGAGGGTTTGGTTTCCTATGGCTACACCTTC.

The chain is built from TRBV11-3 and TRBJ2-1; D is ambiguous. The V gene's germline CDR1 is SGHNT and CDR2 YENEEA. CDR3 length: 11 amino acids. The V gene lost 3 bases and the J gene lost 9 bases, with 6 bases spanning the gap. This CDR3 reads CASSFGIEQFF. DNA of the CDR3: TGTGCCAGCAGCTTTGGGATTGAGCAGTTCTTC. Supplemented by reference TRBV11-3 and TRBJ2-1, the full variable domain reads EAGVVQSPRYKIIEKKQPVAFWCNPISGHNTLYWYLQNLGQGPELLIRYENEEAVDDSQLPKDRFSAERLKGVDSTLKIQPAELGDSAVYLCASSFGIEQFFGPGTRLTVL.

The rearrangement joins TRBV20-1 to TRBJ2-1; D not resolved. The CDR3 has 11 amino acids. Trimming removed 7 bases from V and 2 bases from J, with 6 bases in between. Germline values: CDR1 DFQATT, CDR2 SNEGSKA (reference sequence). CDR3: CSVEPYNEQFF. CDR3 nucleotide sequence: TGCAGTGTTGAACCCTACAATGAGCAGTTCTTC.

The V and J genes are TRBV5-6 and TRBJ2-7; D is unresolved. V shed 0 bases and J shed 4 bases, with 11 bases lying between them. The CDR3 covers 14 residues. Germline V CDR1 and CDR2: SGHDT, YYEEEE. In DNA form, the CDR3 reads TGTGCCAGCAGCTTGGCTGAGCTAGATTACGAGCAGTACTTC. This codes for CASSLAELDYEQYF.